This is a list of T cell receptor beta chains from one sample in a study of shared clonotypes between healthy human individuals. The repertoire was sequenced with immunoSEQ multiplex PCR; TCRdb's copy has only in-frame clones and lacks some. Here the sample spans more than 2 million clones, over 85% being singletons. Sequencing was performed on naive CD8+ T cells sorted from blood. The receptor set was obtained from a man younger than 30 in good health. The CDR3 runs from the conserved cysteine through the conserved F or W. The order of the fields is CDR3 length, J gene, clone size, V gene, D gene, CDR3 protein, CDR3 DNA. D genes are given only for firm matches. Expanded clones are given a class, and other clones once, few, many or no size at all.

13,TRBJ2-7,NA,TRBV9,TRBD2,CASSSSGGYEQYF,TGTGCCAGCAGCTCCAGCGGGGGCTACGAGCAGTACTTC
12,TRBJ2-7,NA,TRBV6-1,NA,CASSPQAYEQYF,TGTGCCAGCAGCCCCCAAGCCTACGAGCAGTACTTC
13,TRBJ2-7,NA,TRBV19,TRBD1,CASSPGTGGEQYF,TGTGCCAGTAGTCCAGGGACAGGGGGCGAGCAGTACTTC
12,TRBJ1-6,NA,TRBV28,NA,CASSPGRSPLHF,TGTGCCAGCAGTCCCGGTCGGTCACCCCTCCACTTT
15,TRBJ2-7,NA,TRBV4-1,NA,CASSLETPLGYEQYF,TGCGCCAGCAGCCTGGAGACACCACTAGGCTACGAGCAGTACTTC
15,TRBJ1-1,NA,TRBV27,TRBD1,CASSSKDRLGTEAFF,TGTGCCAGCAGTTCGAAGGACAGGTTAGGAACTGAAGCTTTCTTT
15,TRBJ2-3,NA,TRBV7-9,NA,CASSLVGGSTDTQYF,TGTGCCAGCAGCTTAGTGGGCGGTAGCACAGATACGCAGTATTTT
14,TRBJ1-1,NA,TRBV7-9,NA,CASSSPGGQREAFF,TGTGCCAGCAGCAGCCCTGGTGGGCAACGTGAAGCTTTCTTT
14,TRBJ2-7,NA,TRBV2,NA,CASTRTAGIHEQYF,TGTGCCAGCACTCGGACAGCAGGGATCCACGAGCAGTACTTC
17,TRBJ2-1,NA,TRBV4-3,TRBD2,CASSQGLAGELYNEQFF,TGCGCCAGCAGCCAGGGACTAGCGGGAGAACTCTACAATGAGCAGTTCTTC
14,TRBJ2-5,few,TRBV6-5,NA,CASSSRQIQETQYF,TGTGCCAGCAGTTCCCGACAGATCCAAGAGACCCAGTACTTC
15,TRBJ1-1,NA,TRBV5-5,NA,CASSFRRGQDTEAFF,TGTGCCAGCAGCTTCCGTCGGGGGCAGGACACTGAAGCTTTCTTT
15,TRBJ2-5,NA,TRBV9,TRBD2,CASSVEGGRQETQYF,TGTGCCAGCAGCGTAGAGGGAGGGAGACAAGAGACCCAGTACTTC
14,TRBJ1-3,NA,TRBV5-1,NA,CASSKVSSGNTIYF,TGCGCCAGCAGCAAGGTCAGCTCTGGAAACACCATATATTTT
15,TRBJ2-3,NA,TRBV7-3,NA,CASSLSGSSTDTQYF,TGTGCCAGCAGCTTAAGCGGATCTAGCACAGATACGCAGTATTTT
14,TRBJ2-7,NA,TRBV5-6,NA,CASSLGTATYEQYF,TGTGCCAGCAGCTTGGGGACAGCAACCTACGAGCAGTACTTC
15,TRBJ2-7,NA,TRBV5-1,TRBD2,CASSLVPAGAYEQYF,TGCGCCAGCAGCTTGGTCCCAGCGGGAGCCTACGAGCAGTACTTC
15,TRBJ1-3,once,TRBV9,NA,CASSPDSLSGNTIYF,TGTGCCAGCAGCCCCGACAGCCTCTCTGGAAACACCATATATTTT
15,TRBJ1-1,once,TRBV7-8,TRBD1,CASSFSTGGNAEAFF,TGTGCCAGCAGCTTTTCGACAGGGGGTAACGCTGAAGCTTTCTTT
12,TRBJ1-5,NA,TRBV5-6,NA,CASSFGTQPQHF,TGTGCCAGCAGCTTCGGGACTCAGCCCCAGCATTTT
13,TRBJ1-2,NA,TRBV28,NA,CASSPGRSYGYTF,TGTGCCAGCAGCCCCGGTCGGAGCTATGGCTACACCTTC
12,TRBJ2-7,NA,TRBV30,TRBD1,CAGDRGRNEQYF,TGTGCCGGTGACAGGGGAAGAAACGAGCAGTACTTC
13,TRBJ2-7,NA,TRBV15,NA,CATSDYRDFGQYF,TGTGCCACCAGCGACTACAGGGATTTCGGGCAGTACTTC
18,TRBJ1-5,NA,TRBV4-1,NA,CASSVSFSSVGFDQPQHF,TGCGCCAGCAGCGTTAGCTTCAGTTCGGTAGGGTTTGATCAGCCCCAGCATTTT
17,TRBJ2-3,NA,TRBV15,NA,CATFQGGRSGSTDTQYF,TGTGCCACTTTCCAAGGGGGGCGTAGCGGGAGCACAGATACGCAGTATTTT
16,TRBJ2-2,NA,TRBV4-1,TRBD1,CASSPRQGAYTGELFF,TGCGCCAGCAGCCCTAGACAGGGGGCCTACACCGGGGAGCTGTTTTTT
12,TRBJ1-1,NA,TRBV7-9,NA,CASSLGRGEAFF,TGTGCCAGCAGCTTGGGCAGGGGTGAAGCTTTCTTT
12,TRBJ1-2,once,TRBV5-6,TRBD1,CASSLGTGIYTF,TGTGCCAGCAGCTTGGGGACAGGGATCTACACCTTC
14,TRBJ1-4,NA,TRBV27,NA,CASSLHRFNEKLFF,TGTGCCAGCAGTTTACACAGGTTTAATGAAAAACTGTTTTTT
12,TRBJ1-1,NA,TRBV30,TRBD1,CAWSYRGPEAFF,TGTGCCTGGAGTTACAGGGGACCTGAAGCTTTCTTT
17,TRBJ2-3,NA,TRBV4-3,TRBD2,CASSQSGRREMSDTQYF,TGCGCCAGCAGCCAATCCGGGCGGCGGGAGATGTCAGATACGCAGTATTTT
14,TRBJ2-3,NA,TRBV4-1,NA,CASSHPGQADTQYF,TGCGCCAGCAGCCATCCCGGTCAAGCAGATACGCAGTATTTT
15,TRBJ1-1,NA,TRBV5-1,NA,CASSLSPARETEAFF,TGCGCCAGCAGCTTGAGCCCCGCCAGGGAGACTGAAGCTTTCTTT
18,TRBJ2-1,NA,TRBV4-3,TRBD2,CASSQEGGLAGEDNEQFF,TGCGCCAGCAGCCAAGAGGGGGGACTAGCGGGAGAAGACAATGAGCAGTTCTTC
15,TRBJ1-2,NA,TRBV7-8,NA,CASSLATDLNYGYTF,TGTGCCAGCAGCTTAGCGACAGATTTAAACTATGGCTACACCTTC
13,TRBJ2-1,NA,TRBV7-2,NA,CATSLLANNEQFF,TGTGCCACCAGCTTATTAGCGAACAATGAGCAGTTCTTC
14,TRBJ1-1,NA,TRBV28,TRBD1,CASYTGDRGTEAFF,TGTGCCAGCTACACCGGGGACAGGGGGACTGAAGCTTTCTTT
15,TRBJ1-3,NA,TRBV11-2,NA,CASSLVSGPGNTIYF,TGTGCCAGCAGCTTAGTGTCTGGGCCCGGAAACACCATATATTTT
19,TRBJ1-4,once,TRBV2,TRBD1,CASGGTETSTDRANEKLFF,TGTGCCAGCGGCGGGACTGAGACGTCAACCGACAGGGCGAATGAAAAACTGTTTTTT
15,TRBJ1-2,NA,TRBV19,NA,CASSIMEGANYGYTF,TGTGCCAGTAGTATTATGGAGGGAGCTAACTATGGCTACACCTTC
18,TRBJ1-3,NA,TRBV30,TRBD1,CAWSVMMGQGAYGNTIYF,TGTGCCTGGAGTGTAATGATGGGACAGGGGGCTTATGGAAACACCATATATTTT
10,TRBJ1-3,NA,TRBV7-9,NA,CAGDRNTIYF,TGTGCCGGCGACAGAAACACCATATATTTT
14,TRBJ2-7,NA,TRBV4-3,NA,CASSQGLEPYEQYF,TGCGCCAGCAGCCAAGGTCTGGAACCCTACGAGCAGTACTTC
15,TRBJ2-4,NA,TRBV4-1,NA,CASSQDGAGGNIQYF,TGCGCCAGCAGCCAAGATGGGGCAGGTGGGAACATTCAGTACTTC
15,TRBJ2-5,NA,TRBV5-1,NA,CASSLEGGGQETQYF,TGCGCCAGCAGCTTGGAAGGGGGTGGTCAAGAGACCCAGTACTTC
14,TRBJ2-7,NA,TRBV28,NA,CASSLWDGFYEQYF,TGTGCCAGCAGTTTATGGGACGGTTTCTACGAGCAGTACTTC
16,TRBJ2-7,NA,TRBV18,TRBD1,CASSPSGQGRTYEQYF,TGTGCCAGCTCACCCTCGGGACAGGGAAGGACCTACGAGCAGTACTTC
12,TRBJ1-1,NA,TRBV11-2,NA,CASGAYGGEAFF,TGTGCCTCTGGGGCGTATGGAGGGGAAGCTTTCTTT
14,TRBJ2-3,NA,TRBV2,TRBD2,CASTEIAGSDTQYF,TGTGCCAGCACTGAGATAGCGGGGTCTGATACGCAGTATTTT
12,TRBJ2-7,NA,TRBV9,NA,CASSVEGYEQYF,TGTGCCAGCAGCGTAGAAGGCTACGAGCAGTACTTC
15,TRBJ2-5,NA,TRBV27,NA,CASSLGEGWGETQYF,TGTGCCAGCAGTTTGGGCGAGGGATGGGGGGAGACCCAGTACTTC
15,TRBJ2-7,NA,TRBV9,NA,CASSPNNVQAYEQYF,TGTGCCAGCAGCCCGAACAATGTGCAGGCCTACGAGCAGTACTTC